The TCR beta chain under discussion was sequenced for a study of blood T cell repertoires in COVID-19. Background on the study: T cells, B-cell-depleted T cells, or PBMCs provided the cDNA or gDNA that served as material.

Trimming took off 2 bases at V and 4 bases at J, with 19 bases between the two ends. The CDR3 sequence is 17 residues long. CDR1 and CDR2 from the germline V gene are LNHDA and SQIVND (reference sequence). Method: immunoSEQ multiplex PCR; TCRdb's copy keeps in-frame clones and lacks some. The sample contains roughly 320,000 clones, roughly 85% of which appear only once. The TCR comes from a human donor in a cohort sampled during active COVID-19. The rearrangement links TRBV19 to TRBJ2-3; D gene unclear. Material for sequencing was peripheral blood. CDR3 residues: CASSISWFLGIPDTQYF. The DNA of the CDR3 is TGTGCCAGTAGTATAAGTTGGTTTTTGGGCATTCCAGATACGCAGTATTTT.